Listed below are T cell receptor beta chains from one sample, sequenced in a study of blood T cells in healthy people across ages. One entry per CDR3 protein results from TCRdb running MiXCR on the 5' RACE reads. The sample yields hundreds of thousands of distinct CDR3 sequences, 52% seen once. The sample comprised blood. The receptors were sampled from a woman older than 75 in good health. Both conserved end residues are part of each CDR3. D genes are given only for firm matches. Size is stated for part of the rows, as once, few or many counts, or as a class when the clone is expanded.

size,V,J,D,DNA,CDR3
NA,TRBV5-1,TRBJ2-2,NA,TGCGCCAGCAGCTTGGGTTCCGGGGACACCGGGGAGCTGTTTTTT,CASSLGSGDTGELFF
few,TRBV28,TRBJ1-5,TRBD1,TGTGCCAGCAGTACCGTTCTAGGGACAGGGGAGGCTAATCAGCCCCAGCATTTT,CASSTVLGTGEANQPQHF
once,TRBV2,TRBJ2-1,TRBD1,TGTGCCAGCAGTCAACGGACAGGGTACAATGAGCAGTTCTTC,CASSQRTGYNEQFF
few,TRBV5-6,TRBJ2-3,TRBD2,TGTGCCAGCAGCTTTGGACTAGTGGCGATTAGCACAGATACGCAGTATTTT,CASSFGLVAISTDTQYF
many,TRBV7-2,TRBJ2-5,NA,TGTGCCAGCAGCTTGTCCCGACAGAGCGAGACCCAGTACTTC,CASSLSRQSETQYF
NA,TRBV4-2,TRBJ2-1,TRBD2,TGTGCCAGCAGCCAAATCCGGGACTACTACAATGAGCAGTTCTTC,CASSQIRDYYNEQFF
NA,TRBV27,TRBJ2-1,NA,TGTGCCAGCAGTTTCCTTTCCTACAATGAGCAGTTCTTC,CASSFLSYNEQFF
NA,TRBV6-1,TRBJ1-5,NA,TGTGCCAGCAGCACCCACCGTGGGGCCGGCAATCAGCCCCAGCATTTT,CASSTHRGAGNQPQHF
NA,TRBV4-1,TRBJ2-7,NA,TGCGCCAGCAGCCAAGAGATAACGGGAGCTGCCTGCGAGCAGTACTTC,CASSQEITGAACEQYF
NA,TRBV5-6,TRBJ2-5,NA,TGTGCCAGCAGCTGGACACAGGGAGAGACCCAGTACTTC,CASSWTQGETQYF
NA,TRBV10-3,TRBJ1-1,NA,TGTGCCATCAGGGAGACAGGACTTACTGAAGCTTTCTTT,CAIRETGLTEAFF
NA,TRBV7-2,TRBJ2-3,TRBD1,TGTGCCAGCAGCGCGTGGACAGGGAGTACAGATACGCAGTATTTT,CASSAWTGSTDTQYF
NA,TRBV2,TRBJ2-7,TRBD1,TGTGCCAGCGGAACCGGGACAGGGAGGTACGAGCAGTACTTC,CASGTGTGRYEQYF
few,TRBV7-2,TRBJ1-1,NA,TGTGCCAGCAGCTTAGCCTTCACCCGGGCCACTGAAGCTTTCTTT,CASSLAFTRATEAFF
few,TRBV5-1,TRBJ1-5,NA,TGCGCCAGCAGCCCGATTGCCGGGGGCAATCAGCCCCAGCATTTT,CASSPIAGGNQPQHF
NA,TRBV20-1,TRBJ2-5,NA,TGCAGTGTGGACAGCCCCCAGGAGACCCAGTACTTC,CSVDSPQETQYF
few,TRBV5-1,TRBJ1-1,NA,TGCGCCAGCAGCGGAGCCTGGACGACCCATTCGTTGATGAACACTGAAGCTTTCTTT,CASSGAWTTHSLMNTEAFF
NA,TRBV6-6,TRBJ2-1,NA,TGTGCCAGCAGTTACTCGGATTCCGGGGCCAACGAGCAGTTCTTC,CASSYSDSGANEQFF
many,TRBV2,TRBJ2-1,TRBD2,TGTGCCAGCAATCTAGCGGGAGGGCAGTTCTTC,CASNLAGGQFF
once,TRBV6-2/TRBV6-3,TRBJ2-1,NA,TGTGCCAGCAGCTTTTCGGAGGTTCCAAAGAATGAGCAGTTCTTC,CASSFSEVPKNEQFF
few,TRBV12-3/TRBV12-4,TRBJ1-4,NA,TGTGCCACCAGGAGACAGGACTCTAATGAAAAACTGTTTTTT,CATRRQDSNEKLFF
NA,TRBV21-1,TRBJ1-6,NA,TGTGCCAGCAGCAACAACGGGGGGTATAATTCACCCCTCCACTTT,CASSNNGGYNSPLHF
NA,TRBV11-2,TRBJ2-7,NA,TGTGCCAGCAGCTTGGCTACAACCTCCTACGAGCAGTACTTC,CASSLATTSYEQYF
NA,TRBV7-2,TRBJ2-1,NA,TGTGCCAGCACCCCTTCAGGCAGTTACAATGAGCAGTTCTTC,CASTPSGSYNEQFF
NA,TRBV29-1,TRBJ2-1,TRBD2,TGCAGCGCCGAAGGGACTAGCGGGGATAACAATGAGCAGTTCTTC,CSAEGTSGDNNEQFF
NA,TRBV12-3/TRBV12-4,TRBJ2-5,TRBD2,TGTGCCAGCAGCACCGGGACTAGCGTCCAAGAGACCCAGTACTTC,CASSTGTSVQETQYF
NA,TRBV15,TRBJ2-3,TRBD2,TGTGCCACCAGCAGAGATGATTCAACCGGGACTAGTACAGATACGCAGTATTTT,CATSRDDSTGTSTDTQYF
NA,TRBV11-2,TRBJ2-7,NA,TGTGCCAGCAGCTTAGCGGGGCACAGCTCCTACGAGCAGTACTTC,CASSLAGHSSYEQYF
once,TRBV12-3/TRBV12-4,TRBJ2-5,TRBD1,TGTGCCAGCAGTTTGAGGGTGACAGGGAAGGAGACCCAGTACTTC,CASSLRVTGKETQYF
NA,TRBV4-1,TRBJ2-3,NA,TGCGCCAGCAGCCATTACGCGGATACGCAGTATTTT,CASSHYADTQYF
few,TRBV10-3,TRBJ2-4,NA,TGTGCCATCAGTGGGCTGGAGGGTCGGATTCAGTACTTC,CAISGLEGRIQYF
many,TRBV20-1,TRBJ2-3,TRBD2,TGCAGTGCTAGCCCACCCCCGGGACGCGGACTAGCGGGAGTTGCGGGTACGCAGTATTTT,CSASPPPGRGLAGVAGTQYF
NA,TRBV12-3/TRBV12-4,TRBJ2-5,NA,TGTGCCAGCAGTTTAAGTTCGGGGACCGGCCACAATGAGCAGTACTTC,CASSLSSGTGHNEQYF
once,TRBV20-1,TRBJ2-7,TRBD2,TGCAGTGCCCTCACTGGGACTAGCTACGCTCCCTACGAGCAGTACTTC,CSALTGTSYAPYEQYF
NA,TRBV5-1,TRBJ1-4,TRBD1,TGCGCCAGCAGCTTGGGGGGACAGGGGGCAACTAATGAAAAACTGTTTTTT,CASSLGGQGATNEKLFF
many,TRBV7-9,TRBJ2-3,NA,TGTGCCAGCAGCTTAGGGTTGGGCGGAACCCTGAGCACAGATACGCAGTATTTT,CASSLGLGGTLSTDTQYF
NA,TRBV7-2,TRBJ1-5,NA,TGTGCCAGCAGCTACGGGGCCAATCAGCCCCAGCATTTT,CASSYGANQPQHF
NA,TRBV19,TRBJ2-1,TRBD2,TGTGCCAGTAGTATAGACGCGGGGGGGGCCGGCTCCTACAATGAGCAGTTCTTC,CASSIDAGGAGSYNEQFF
NA,TRBV3-1,TRBJ2-7,NA,TGTGCCAGCAGCCAAGCCAGTTCGTATCCCTACGAGCAGTACTTC,CASSQASSYPYEQYF
NA,TRBV6-6,TRBJ1-5,NA,TGTGCCAGCAGGGACAACCGCGAACAGCCCCAGCATTTT,CASRDNREQPQHF
many,TRBV7-9,TRBJ1-2,NA,TGTGCCAGCAGGCCCCTAGAAATGTATGGCTACACCTTC,CASRPLEMYGYTF